One sample yielded the 20 T cell receptor beta chains listed below, sequenced in a study of blood T cell repertoires in COVID-19. Sequenced by immunoSEQ multiplex PCR; TCRdb stores in-frame clones only, minus some. The sample has about 360,000 clones, around 87% seen once. Sequencing was performed on PBMCs or T cells enriched from blood (not recorded which). The receptors come from a man between 35 and 55 years old in a cohort exposed to, infected with or recovered from COVID-19 (not recorded which).

The rearrangement uses TRBV28 and TRBJ2-6; 7 bases map to TRBD1. Germline CDR1 reads MDHEN; CDR2 reads SYDVKM. The CDR3 sequence is 13 residues long. V was pared by 6 bases and J by 9 bases, with 5 bases of the junction left unmatched. CDR3: CASRTGTDNVLTF. CDR3 DNA sequence: TGTGCCAGCAGAACCGGGACAGACAACGTCCTGACTTTC. Supplemented by reference TRBV28 and TRBJ2-6, the full variable domain reads DVKVTQSSRYLVKRTGEKVFLECVQDMDHENMFWYRQDPGLGLRLIYFSYDVKMKEKGDIPEGYSVSREKKERFSLILESASTNQTSMYLCASRTGTDNVLTFGAGSRLTVL.

V usage is TRBV28 and J usage is TRBJ1-1, with 8 bases aligning to TRBD1. This CDR3 is 14 amino acids long. Germline V lookup: CDR1 MDHEN, CDR2 SYDVKM. J was trimmed by 7 bases and V by 3 bases; bases with no gene match: 7. DNA of the CDR3: TGTGCCAGCAGTTTCAGGACAGGGAACGGTGAAGCTTTCTTT. Its translation: CASSFRTGNGEAFF.

The sample holds one count of this clone. V and J are TRBV7-9 and TRBJ1-1; maybe TRBD1 (5 bases). V was clipped by 0 bases and J by 0 bases, with 11 bases between them. This CDR3 contains 16 residues. The germline V gene encodes CDR1 SEHNR and CDR2 FQNEAQ (reference sequence). Here the CDR3 reads CASSLAGQGMNTEAFF. CDR3 nucleotide sequence: TGTGCCAGCAGCTTAGCAGGGCAGGGAATGAACACTGAAGCTTTCTTT.

V and J are TRBV29-1 and TRBJ2-2; 9 bases match TRBD2. With V trimmed by 6 bases and J by 1 base, 6 bases remained unmatched. The CDR3 runs 15 residues. Germline CDR1 is SQVTM and CDR2 is ANQGSEA. The CDR3 region is CSVVTSGLNTGELFF. Written as DNA, the CDR3 is TGCAGCGTGGTTACTAGCGGGTTGAACACCGGGGAGCTGTTTTTT.

The chain couples TRBV10-3 to TRBJ1-1; 8 positions match TRBD1. The CDR3 totals 13 residues. CDR1 ENHRY and CDR2 SYGVKD come from the germline V gene. V shed 10 bases and J 1 base; nucleotides not matched to a gene: 5. This CDR3 reads CANKGQENTEAFF. The CDR3 DNA sequence: TGTGCCAACAAGGGACAGGAGAACACTGAAGCTTTCTTT.

V is TRBV18 and J is TRBJ1-1; possibly TRBD1 for D (5 bases). Germline V gene sequence: CDR1 KGHSH, CDR2 LQKENI. The length of the CDR3 is 16 residues. The ends were cut back, 6 bases at V and 3 bases at J, with 20 bases in the middle. The CDR3 is CASSQQPYRRHTEAFF. CDR3 in DNA: TGTGCCAGCTCCCAACAGCCCTACAGGCGTCACACTGAAGCTTTCTTT.

J is TRBJ2-7 and V is TRBV2, with TRBD1 as a possible D gene (5 bases). The V end was cut by 6 bases, the J end by 2 bases, with 20 bases between. The CDR3 covers 16 residues. Germline CDR1 SNHLY, CDR2 FYNNEI. Here the CDR3 DNA reads TGTGCCAGCAGCCCAAACAGGCCTCGAAGGACCTACGAGCAGTACTTC. Its protein is CASSPNRPRRTYEQYF.

The rearrangement uses TRBV7-3 and TRBJ2-1, with D possibly matching TRBD2 (5 bases). This CDR3 is built from 16 residues. V was cut by 2 bases and J by 6 bases, with 17 bases left in between. Germline assignment: CDR1 SGHTA and CDR2 FQGTGA. In DNA, the CDR3 is TGTGCCAGCAGCTTACTAGCCCCAGCCCTGCGCAATGAGCAGTTCTTC. Its protein is CASSLLAPALRNEQFF.

The chain combines TRBV4-2 with TRBJ2-2, with D perhaps matching TRBD2 (7 bases). The CDR3 is 15 amino acids. The V end lost 4 bases, the J end lost 3 bases, and 12 bases lay between the germline ends. Germline V lookup: CDR1 LGHNA, CDR2 YNFKEQ. The CDR3 loop reads CASSPREGDTGELFF. The CDR3 DNA reads TGTGCCAGCAGCCCCAGGGAGGGGGACACCGGGGAGCTGTTTTTT.

The chain uses TRBV27 and TRBJ2-1, with 9 bases that match TRBD2. V shed 3 bases and J 8 bases; nucleotides not matched to a gene: 5. The CDR3 sequence is 14 residues long. Per the germline V gene, CDR1 is MNHEY and CDR2 is SMNVEV (reference sequence). The CDR3 region is CASSLRGREYEQFF. In DNA, the CDR3 is TGTGCCAGCAGTTTGCGCGGGAGGGAGTATGAGCAGTTCTTC.

This chain joins TRBV3-1 (or the pseudogene TRBV3-2) and TRBJ1-2; D may be TRBD1 (5 bases). Looked up from germline, CDR1 is LGHDT and CDR2 is YNNKEL (reference sequence). Trimming cost V 5 bases and J 7 bases, with 14 bases left between them. The CDR3 has 13 amino acids. DNA of the CDR3: TGTGCCAGCAGCTCTACAGGTAAAGCTGGCTACACCTTC. It codes for CASSSTGKAGYTF.

J is TRBJ1-4 and V is TRBV15; a weak D match, TRBD1 (5 bases). This CDR3 is 15 amino acids long. Trimming removed 1 base from V and 8 bases from J, with 14 bases in between. Germline CDR1 LNHNV, CDR2 YYDKDF (reference sequence). The CDR3 sequence is CATSRGLTEREKLFF. The CDR3, as DNA: TGTGCCACCAGCAGAGGTTTGACAGAACGGGAAAAACTGTTTTTT.

The gene calls are TRBV6-5 and TRBJ2-1, with 9 bases that match TRBD2. The CDR3 runs 13 residues. From germline, CDR1 is MNHEY and CDR2 SVGAGI. The V and J ends lost 5 bases and 4 bases, in that order; junction bases with no gene match: 0. The DNA for the CDR3 is TGTGCCAGCAGTCTAGCGGGATACAATGAGCAGTTCTTC. Translated: CASSLAGYNEQFF.

The J gene is TRBJ2-1, the V gene TRBV2, with D possibly matching TRBD2 (5 bases). Germline assignment: CDR1 SNHLY and CDR2 FYNNEI. This CDR3 comprises 13 residues. V was pared by 6 bases and J by 0 bases, with 6 bases between. This CDR3 is CASSRDSYNEQFF. The CDR3 DNA sequence: TGTGCCAGCAGCCGGGACTCCTACAATGAGCAGTTCTTC.

The chain couples TRBV7-3 to TRBJ2-2; TRBD2 is a possible D gene (5 bases). The CDR3 length is 12 residues. CDR1 is SGHTA, CDR2 FQGTGA, per germline. The V end lost 4 bases, the J end lost 8 bases, and 8 bases lay between the germline ends. The CDR3 sequence is CASSWGVGELFF. Here the CDR3 DNA reads TGTGCCAGCAGCTGGGGAGTTGGGGAGCTGTTTTTT.

V gene TRBV10-2 combines with J gene TRBJ2-7; 12 bases map to TRBD1. The V gene's germline CDR1 is WSHSY and CDR2 SAAADI. The CDR3 is 15 residues long. With V trimmed by 7 bases and J by 6 bases, 10 bases remained unmatched. CDR3 protein: CASIPGGQGAGEQYF. CDR3 nucleotide sequence: TGCGCCAGCATCCCGGGGGGACAGGGGGCTGGCGAGCAGTACTTC.

This sequence joins TRBV6-1 and TRBJ2-4; D gene uncertain. Germline V CDR1 and CDR2: MNHNS, SASEGT. The CDR3 sequence is 17 residues long. Trimming removed 2 bases from V and 0 bases from J, with 14 bases in between. In DNA form, the CDR3 reads TGTGCCAGCAGTGAAAGGCCAGCGACCTTAGCCAAAAACATTCAGTACTTC. As protein: CASSERPATLAKNIQYF.

The gene calls are TRBV6-1 and TRBJ1-1; D is ambiguous. The CDR3 is made up of 15 amino acids. Germline CDR1 and CDR2: MNHNS and SASEGT. Trimming shortened V by 2 bases and J by 4 bases, and 14 bases separated the two germline ends. The CDR3 sequence: CASSESSGPGTEAFF. DNA for the CDR3: TGTGCCAGCAGTGAAAGTTCGGGTCCGGGCACTGAAGCTTTCTTT.

V and J are TRBV4-2 and TRBJ2-7; 8 nucleotides agree with TRBD2. Germline values: CDR1 LGHNA, CDR2 YNFKEQ. This CDR3 spans 17 amino acids. Trimming at V came to 0 bases and at J to 4 bases, leaving 11 bases not matched to a gene. The CDR3 region is CASSQDYGGLGSYEQYF. The CDR3 DNA follows: TGTGCCAGCAGCCAAGATTACGGGGGACTAGGTTCTTACGAGCAGTACTTC.

The chain employs TRBV21-1 and TRBJ1-5. TRBV21-1 is a documented pseudogene. The CDR3 consists of 16 residues. The CDR3 coding sequence is TGTGCCAGCAGCATAGTGGGAGTTTTGGGCAATCAGCCCCAGCATTTT. Translated: CASSIVGVLGNQPQHF.